These 4 T cell receptor beta chains came from one sample sequenced in a study of shared clonotypes between healthy human individuals. Data came from immunoSEQ multiplex PCR; TCRdb stores just in-frame clones and leaves some out. This sample has millions of clones, with 90% to 95% found just once. The sequenced sample consisted of naive CD4+ T cells sorted from blood. Subset reported: CD45RA+ positively selected. These receptor sequences come from a man younger than 35 in good health.

CDR3 coding DNA: TGCGCCAGCAGTGAGTCGTCCGGGAGCTCCTACAATGAGCAGTTCTTC. Translating gives CASSESSGSSYNEQFF. J is TRBJ2-1 and V is TRBV10-1; D is perhaps TRBD2 (6 bases). The V and J ends lost 0 bases and 0 bases respectively, with 9 bases between them. The V gene's germline CDR1 is WNHNN and CDR2 SYGVQD (reference sequence). This CDR3 spans 16 amino acids.

This sequence joins TRBV6-1 and TRBJ1-2; a weak D match, TRBD1 (5 bases). The CDR3 is made up of 17 amino acids. Trimming left V 4 bases short and J 4 bases short, with 22 bases between. Germline V gene sequence: CDR1 MNHNS, CDR2 SASEGT. For the CDR3, the DNA is TGTGCCAGCAGTGTACGGGACGCTTCGTCTTTCATCTATGGCTACACCTTC. Translating gives CASSVRDASSFIYGYTF.

V gene TRBV6-1 combines with J gene TRBJ2-2, with a tentative D call TRBD2 (7 bases). Trimming shortened V by 1 base and J by 3 bases, and 15 bases separated the two germline ends. The CDR3 length is 17 residues. Germline assignment: CDR1 MNHNS and CDR2 SASEGT. CDR3 amino acids: CASSEEGDYRDTGELFF. DNA for the CDR3: TGTGCCAGCAGTGAAGAGGGGGACTACCGGGACACCGGGGAGCTGTTTTTT.

The rearrangement joins TRBV7-2 to TRBJ2-5; D not resolved. CDR1 SGHTA and CDR2 FQGNSA come from the germline V gene. V lost 5 bases and J 3 bases, leaving 13 bases between the germline ends. The CDR3 is 14 residues long. CDR3 coding DNA: TGTGCCAGCAGCCAATCCCTGATGGAAGAGACCCAGTACTTC. Amino acids: CASSQSLMEETQYF.